One T cell receptor beta chain is described in this entry. This clone has just one count. The specificity of this receptor is unknown. The record has no base qualities; no much larger clone is one base away. These data originate in a study of EBV T-cell therapy then PD-1 blockade in nasopharyngeal carcinoma (dated by TCRdb to 2020 to 2022). Per the publication, the treatment or condition label means: AdE1-LMPpoly-expanded autologous EBV-specific T-cell therapy followed by anti-PD-1 nivolumab. V and J are truncated by 6 bases and 2 bases respectively, leaving an intervening sequence of 9 bases. The germline V gene gives CDR1 as MNHEY and CDR2 as SVGEGT. From its cysteine to its phenylalanine, the CDR3 spans 13 amino acids. Just CDR3 DNA is preserved here, 39 bases in frame from base 1. Genomic DNA was extracted from sorted cells using the Qiagen DNeasy Kit. Deep sequencing of the TCR beta chain was done on the immunoSEQ platform. The paper's processing steps were these. The immunoSEQ Analyzer software was used to analyze the repertoire data. The immuneACCESS repertoire file appears here via TCRdb, limited to in-frame rearrangements. These files lack a portion of the clones; in checked studies, under half of the deficit traces to unresolved V genes, and the cause of the others is not known. That table furnishes V, J and clone size, whereas the DNA furnished D and trimming. This sample holds some 15,000 clones; 84% were observed only once. Around 30% of the sample lies in the top ten.

The sequence joins TRBV6-2 or TRBV6-3 to TRBJ2-3; tentative D gene TRBD2, with 5 bases matching. Source: CD8+ T cells from blood, taken at roughly day 99 from a patient whose treatment included autologous EBV-specific T cells and nivolumab. The receptor was derived from a man between 35 and 55 years old with nasopharyngeal carcinoma. The DNA sequence is given as TGTGCCAGCAGCCGGACTGACACAGATACGCAGTATTTT. Its protein is CASSRTDTDTQYF.